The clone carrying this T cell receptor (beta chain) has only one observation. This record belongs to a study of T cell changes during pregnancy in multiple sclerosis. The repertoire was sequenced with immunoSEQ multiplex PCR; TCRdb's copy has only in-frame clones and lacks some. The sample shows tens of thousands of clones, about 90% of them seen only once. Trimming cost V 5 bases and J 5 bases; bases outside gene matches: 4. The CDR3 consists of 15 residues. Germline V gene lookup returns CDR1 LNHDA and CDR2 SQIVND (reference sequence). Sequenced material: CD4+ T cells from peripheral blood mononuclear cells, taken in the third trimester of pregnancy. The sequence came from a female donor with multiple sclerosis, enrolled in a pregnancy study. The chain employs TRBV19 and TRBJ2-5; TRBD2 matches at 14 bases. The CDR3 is CASSLGLAGGETQYF. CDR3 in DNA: TGTGCCAGTAGTCTCGGACTAGCGGGGGGTGAGACCCAGTACTTC.